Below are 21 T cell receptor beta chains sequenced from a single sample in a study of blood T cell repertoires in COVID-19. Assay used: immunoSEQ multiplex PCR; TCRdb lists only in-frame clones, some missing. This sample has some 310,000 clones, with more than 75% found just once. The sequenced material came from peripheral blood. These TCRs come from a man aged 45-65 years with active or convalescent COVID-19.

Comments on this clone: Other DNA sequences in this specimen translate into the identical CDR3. The CDR3 DNA is TGCGCCAGCAGCTCGCAGGGTTCAGAGACCCAGTACTTC. This codes for CASSSQGSETQYF. The chain couples TRBV5-1 to TRBJ2-5, with D possibly matching TRBD1 (5 bases). Trimming took 3 bases from V and 4 from J, leaving 10 bases between them. This CDR3 contains 13 residues. Per germline, CDR1 SGHRS and CDR2 YFSETQ.

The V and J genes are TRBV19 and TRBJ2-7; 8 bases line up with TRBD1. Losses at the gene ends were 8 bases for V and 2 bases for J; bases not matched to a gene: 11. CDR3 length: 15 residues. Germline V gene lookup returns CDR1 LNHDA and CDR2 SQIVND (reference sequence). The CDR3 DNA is TGTGCCAGTCGATTTTCCGGGACAGGAACCTACGAGCAGTACTTC. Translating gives CASRFSGTGTYEQYF.

DNA for the CDR3: TGTGCCAGCAGCGCCTTACAGGGGATCACTGAAGCTTTCTTT. Translating gives CASSALQGITEAFF. V is TRBV9 and J is TRBJ1-1; 7 nucleotides agree with TRBD1. The CDR3 runs 14 residues. Germline V gives CDR1 SGDLS, CDR2 YYNGEE. The V segment lost 3 bases and the J segment 4 bases; nucleotides outside the gene matches: 6.

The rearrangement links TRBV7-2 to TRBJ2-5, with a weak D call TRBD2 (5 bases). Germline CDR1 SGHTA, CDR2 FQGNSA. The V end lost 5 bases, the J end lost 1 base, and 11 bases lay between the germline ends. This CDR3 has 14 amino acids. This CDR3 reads CASSTRGPQETQYF. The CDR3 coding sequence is TGTGCCAGCAGCACCCGGGGTCCCCAAGAGACCCAGTACTTC.

The CDR3 sequence: CASSITDTNYGYTF. CDR3 sequence (DNA): TGTGCCAGTAGTATCACAGACACGAACTATGGCTACACCTTC. The chain uses TRBV19 and TRBJ1-2, with unresolved D. Germline lookup yields CDR1 LNHDA and CDR2 SQIVND (reference sequence). V lost 3 bases, J lost 2 bases, and 10 bases lay in between. This CDR3 comprises 14 residues.

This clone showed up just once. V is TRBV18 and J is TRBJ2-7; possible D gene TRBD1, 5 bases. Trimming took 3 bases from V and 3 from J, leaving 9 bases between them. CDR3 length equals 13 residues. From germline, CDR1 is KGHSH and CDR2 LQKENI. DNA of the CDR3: TGTGCCAGCTCACCGACAGTCGGCTACGAGCAGTACTTC. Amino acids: CASSPTVGYEQYF.

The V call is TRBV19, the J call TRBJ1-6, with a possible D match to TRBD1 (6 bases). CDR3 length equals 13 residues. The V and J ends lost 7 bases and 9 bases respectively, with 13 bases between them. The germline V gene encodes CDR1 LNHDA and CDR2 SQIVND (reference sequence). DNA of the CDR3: TGTGCCAGTACTGACAGGAAGGGTTCACCCCTCCACTTT. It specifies CASTDRKGSPLHF.

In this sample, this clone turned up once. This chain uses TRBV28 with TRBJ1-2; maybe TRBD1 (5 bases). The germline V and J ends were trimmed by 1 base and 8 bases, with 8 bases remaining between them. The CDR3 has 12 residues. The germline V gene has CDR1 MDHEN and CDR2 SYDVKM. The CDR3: CASSLSDRGYTF. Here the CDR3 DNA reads TGTGCCAGCAGTTTATCCGACAGAGGCTACACCTTC.

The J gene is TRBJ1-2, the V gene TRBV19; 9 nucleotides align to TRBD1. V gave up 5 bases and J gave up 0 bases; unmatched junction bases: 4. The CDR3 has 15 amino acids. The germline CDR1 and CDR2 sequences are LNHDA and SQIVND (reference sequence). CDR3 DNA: TGTGCCAGTAGTCCTGGGACAGGGACTAACTATGGCTACACCTTC. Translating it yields CASSPGTGTNYGYTF.

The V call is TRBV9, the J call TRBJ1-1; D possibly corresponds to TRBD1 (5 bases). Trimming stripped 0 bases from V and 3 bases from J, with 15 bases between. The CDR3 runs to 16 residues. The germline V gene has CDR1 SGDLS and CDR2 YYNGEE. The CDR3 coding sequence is TGTGCCAGCAGCGTAGCCCCGGGGGGTTTCGACACTGAAGCTTTCTTT. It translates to CASSVAPGGFDTEAFF.

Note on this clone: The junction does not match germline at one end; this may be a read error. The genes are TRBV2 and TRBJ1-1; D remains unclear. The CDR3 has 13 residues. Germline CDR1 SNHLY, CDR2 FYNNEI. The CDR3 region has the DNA TGTGCCACCAGTAGCGAGACTGCTGCCGAAGCTTTCTTT. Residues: CATSSETAAEAFF.

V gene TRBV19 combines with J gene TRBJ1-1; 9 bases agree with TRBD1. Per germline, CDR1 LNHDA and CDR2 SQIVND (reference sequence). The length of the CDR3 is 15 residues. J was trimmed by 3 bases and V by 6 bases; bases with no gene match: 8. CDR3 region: CASSRTGDLHTEAFF. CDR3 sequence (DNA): TGTGCCAGTAGCAGGACAGGGGACCTTCACACTGAAGCTTTCTTT.

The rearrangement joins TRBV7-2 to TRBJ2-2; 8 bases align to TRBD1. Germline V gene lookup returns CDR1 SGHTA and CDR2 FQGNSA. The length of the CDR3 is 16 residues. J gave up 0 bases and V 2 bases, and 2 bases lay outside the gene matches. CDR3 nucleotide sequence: TGTGCCAGCAGCTTACAGGGACAGGCGAACACCGGGGAGCTGTTTTTT. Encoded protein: CASSLQGQANTGELFF.

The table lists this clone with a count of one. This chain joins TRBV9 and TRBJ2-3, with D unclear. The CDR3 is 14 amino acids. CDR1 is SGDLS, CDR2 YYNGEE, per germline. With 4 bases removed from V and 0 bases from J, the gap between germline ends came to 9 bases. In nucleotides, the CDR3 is TGTGCCAGCAGCTTGGGCCCTAGCACAGATACGCAGTATTTT. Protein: CASSLGPSTDTQYF. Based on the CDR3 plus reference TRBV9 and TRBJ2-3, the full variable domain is DSGVTQTPKHLITATGQRVTLRCSPRSGDLSVYWYQQSLDQGLQFLIQYYNGEERAKGNILERFSAQQFPDLHSELNLSSLELGDSALYFCASSLGPSTDTQYFGPGTRLTVL.

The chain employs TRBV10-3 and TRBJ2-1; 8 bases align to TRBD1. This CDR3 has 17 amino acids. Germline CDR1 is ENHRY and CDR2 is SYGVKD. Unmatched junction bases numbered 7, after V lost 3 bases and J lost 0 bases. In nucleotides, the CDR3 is TGTGCCATCAGTGAAAAACTCGGGACAGGCTCCTACAATGAGCAGTTCTTC. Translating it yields CAISEKLGTGSYNEQFF.

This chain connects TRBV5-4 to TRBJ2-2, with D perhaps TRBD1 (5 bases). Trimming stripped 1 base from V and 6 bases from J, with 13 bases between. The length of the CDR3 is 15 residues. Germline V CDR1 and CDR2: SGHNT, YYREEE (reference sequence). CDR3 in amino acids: CASSLMTAGPGELFF. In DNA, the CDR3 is TGTGCCAGCAGCTTGATGACCGCAGGGCCCGGGGAGCTGTTTTTT.

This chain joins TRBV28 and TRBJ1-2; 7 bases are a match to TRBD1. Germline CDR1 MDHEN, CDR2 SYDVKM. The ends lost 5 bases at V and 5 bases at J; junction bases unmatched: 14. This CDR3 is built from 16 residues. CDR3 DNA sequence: TGTGCCAGCAGTCCCGCCGCCGGGACAGATATATATGGCTACACCTTC. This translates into CASSPAAGTDIYGYTF.

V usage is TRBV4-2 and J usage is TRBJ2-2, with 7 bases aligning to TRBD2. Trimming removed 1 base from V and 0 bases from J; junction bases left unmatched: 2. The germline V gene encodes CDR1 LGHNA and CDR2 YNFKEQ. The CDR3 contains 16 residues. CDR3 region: CASSQGAGANTGELFF. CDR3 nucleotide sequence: TGTGCCAGCAGCCAAGGGGCGGGGGCGAACACCGGGGAGCTGTTTTTT.

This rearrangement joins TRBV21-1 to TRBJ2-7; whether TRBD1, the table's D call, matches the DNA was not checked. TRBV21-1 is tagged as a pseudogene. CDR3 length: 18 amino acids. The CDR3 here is CASSKGTGDPQGSYEQYF. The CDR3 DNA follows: TGTGCCAGCAGCAAAGGGACAGGGGATCCCCAGGGAAGCTACGAGCAGTACTTC.

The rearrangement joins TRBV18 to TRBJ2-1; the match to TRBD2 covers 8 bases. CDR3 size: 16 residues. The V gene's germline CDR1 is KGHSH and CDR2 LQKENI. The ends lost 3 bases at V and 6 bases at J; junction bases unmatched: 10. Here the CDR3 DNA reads TGTGCCAGCTCACCCGGGGCTCAGCGGGAGCCCAATGAGCAGTTCTTC. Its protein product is CASSPGAQREPNEQFF.

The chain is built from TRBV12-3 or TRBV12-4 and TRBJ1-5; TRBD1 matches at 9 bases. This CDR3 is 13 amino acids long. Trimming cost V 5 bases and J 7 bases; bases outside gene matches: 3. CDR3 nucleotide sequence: TGTGCCAGCAGTCGACAGGGGGGACAGCCCCAGCATTTT. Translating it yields CASSRQGGQPQHF.